This is a list of T cell receptor beta chains from one sample in a study of blood T cell repertoires in COVID-19. Sequencing was performed with immunoSEQ multiplex PCR; in TCRdb, only in-frame clones are kept and a portion is missing. The sample has approximately 350,000 clones, more than 75% seen once; the top ten hold nearly 6.5%. Sequencing used peripheral blood. The receptors were gathered from a woman between 45 and 65 years old with COVID-19, enrolled during active disease. The CDR3 runs from the conserved cysteine through the conserved F or W. Fields, in order: D gene, clone size, J gene, V gene, CDR3 DNA, CDR3 protein. D genes are given only for firm matches. A clone size is listed for some rows: how often the clone was seen (once, few, many), or a class if it is expanded.

>TRBD1|once|TRBJ2-7|TRBV6-5
TGTGCCAGCAGGGTGTTGGGACAGCGGGAGCAGTACTTC
CASRVLGQREQYF
>-|once|TRBJ1-6|TRBV5-1
TGCGCCAGCAGCTTGGATCAGGGTAATTCACCCCTCCACTTT
CASSLDQGNSPLHF
>-|-|TRBJ1-3|TRBV19
TGTGCCAGTAGTATCTTGGGGGCGAGGGACTCTGGAAACACCATATATTTT
CASSILGARDSGNTIYF
>-|-|TRBJ2-7|TRBV2
TGTGCCAGCAGACTCGTGGACGAGCAGTACTTC
CASRLVDEQYF
>TRBD2|-|TRBJ2-1|TRBV5-3
TGTGCCAGAACGGGGGCCGAGGGGACTAGCAACTACAATGAGCAGTTCTTC
CARTGAEGTSNYNEQFF
>-|-|TRBJ2-1|TRBV18
TGTGCCAGCTCACCGAGCTTACAGGGTAGGGATGAGCAGTTCTTC
CASSPSLQGRDEQFF
>-|-|TRBJ2-3|TRBV21-1
TGTGCCAGCAGCATACGACAGCGACGCAGCACAGATACGCAGTATTTT
CASSIRQRRSTDTQYF
>-|-|TRBJ1-1|TRBV13
TGTGCCAGCAGCGGAGTGGGGCAGACCGAAGCTTTCTTT
CASSGVGQTEAFF
>TRBD1|-|TRBJ1-5|TRBV7-8
TGTGCCAGCAGCTTACAGGGGGCGGTGAGCAATCAGCCCCAGCATTTT
CASSLQGAVSNQPQHF
>-|-|TRBJ2-1|TRBV11-3
TGTGCCAGCAGCTTAGATGGCAGGGGAGTGAATGAGCAGTTCTTC
CASSLDGRGVNEQFF
>-|-|TRBJ2-4|TRBV3-1/TRBV3-2
TGTGCCAGCACTTCCGGGACACTAGCCAAAAACATTCAGTACTTC
CASTSGTLAKNIQYF
>TRBD2|-|TRBJ2-7|TRBV5-1
TGCGCCAGCAGCCTCGGTGTAGCGGGATACGAGCAGTACTTC
CASSLGVAGYEQYF
>-|-|TRBJ2-3|TRBV6-4
TGTGCCAGCAGTGACAAACTAGGCACAGATACGCAGTATTTT
CASSDKLGTDTQYF
>TRBD2|-|TRBJ2-5|TRBV12-3/TRBV12-4
TGTGCCAGCAGTTTAGGGGGGGGGAAGACCCAGTACTTC
CASSLGGGKTQYF
>TRBD1|-|TRBJ1-6|TRBV5-4
TGTGCCAGCAGCCTTGGTTTGGGACAGGGATATTCACCCCTCCACTTT
CASSLGLGQGYSPLHF
>-|-|TRBJ1-2|TRBV24-1
TGTGCCACCAGTGACCCCGACAGCGCCTACTATGGCTACACCTTC
CATSDPDSAYYGYTF
>TRBD2|once|TRBJ2-1|TRBV29-1
TGCAGCGTTGAAGGGGGACTAGCGGGAGGGCCGAATGAGCAGTTCTTC
CSVEGGLAGGPNEQFF
>TRBD1|-|TRBJ1-5|TRBV18
TGTGCCAGCTCACCCGGGACAGGCGATCAGCCCCAGCATTTT
CASSPGTGDQPQHF
>TRBD1|-|TRBJ2-6|TRBV18
TGTGCCAGCTCACAATGGGGACAGACGAGGCGGTCTGGGGCCAACGTCCTGACTTTC
CASSQWGQTRRSGANVLTF
>-|-|TRBJ2-2|TRBV7-6
TGTGCCAGCAGCTCCTCTGCCGGGTCCAACACCGGGGAGCTGTTTTTT
CASSSSAGSNTGELFF
>-|-|TRBJ1-4|TRBV9
TGTGCCAGCAGCGTAGGTTTACAGACTAATGAAAAACTGTTTTTT
CASSVGLQTNEKLFF
>TRBD2|-|TRBJ2-3|TRBV7-9
TGTGCCAGCAGCTTAGCGGGAGGGGCAGATACGCAGTATTTT
CASSLAGGADTQYF
>-|-|TRBJ2-7|TRBV9
TGTGCCAGCAGCGTAGTAGGGACACCGTTAGAGGAGCAGTACTTC
CASSVVGTPLEEQYF
>-|once|TRBJ1-4|TRBV7-6
TGTGCCAGCAGCTTAAATTCTGACATTTTAGGGGCCCGTAATGAAAAACTGTTTTTT
CASSLNSDILGARNEKLFF
>TRBD2|-|TRBJ2-7|TRBV18
TGTGCCAGCTCACCAGGGACTAGCGGGAGCGAGCAGTACTTC
CASSPGTSGSEQYF
>TRBD2|-|TRBJ2-1|TRBV27
TGTGCCAGCAGTTTAGAGATAGCGGGAGGCTACAATGAGCAGTTCTTC
CASSLEIAGGYNEQFF
>-|-|TRBJ2-5|TRBV9
TGTGCCAGCAGCGTGGGGGGATGGGAGACCCAGTACTTC
CASSVGGWETQYF
>-|few|TRBJ2-7|TRBV3-1/TRBV3-2
TGTGCCAGCAGCCAAGATGACGCTAGAGAGCAGCAGTACTTC
CASSQDDAREQQYF
>TRBD2|-|TRBJ2-3|TRBV7-9
TGTGCCAGCAGACCCCGGACTAGCGGGAGGCCCTCCACAGATACGCAGTATTTT
CASRPRTSGRPSTDTQYF
>TRBD1|-|TRBJ1-2|TRBV4-2
TGTGCCAGCAGCCATCAGACAGGGACTAACTATGGCTACACCTTC
CASSHQTGTNYGYTF
>TRBD1|-|TRBJ2-4|TRBV30
TGTGCCTGGAGTGTGACAGGGGGGACAAACATTCAGTACTTC
CAWSVTGGTNIQYF
>-|-|TRBJ1-1|TRBV5-4
TGTGCCAGCAGGCGGGAAATGGGCCGGAACACTGAAGCTTTCTTT
CASRREMGRNTEAFF
>TRBD2|-|TRBJ2-1|TRBV5-1
TGCGCCAGCAGCTCACTAGCGGGCCTAGGCAATGAGCAGTTCTTC
CASSSLAGLGNEQFF
>TRBD1|many|TRBJ2-7|TRBV4-1
TGCGCCAGCAGCCAATCCGACAGGGGCTCCTACGAGCAGTACTTC
CASSQSDRGSYEQYF
>TRBD2|-|TRBJ2-7|TRBV6-2/TRBV6-3
TGTGCCAGCAGTTACTCATCTGTTCTAGCGGGAGCTTACGAGCAGTACTTC
CASSYSSVLAGAYEQYF
>TRBD1|-|TRBJ2-5|TRBV18
TGTGCCAGCTCACCCACCCGACAGGGTTTTAGTGAGACCCAGTACTTC
CASSPTRQGFSETQYF
>-|-|TRBJ1-1|TRBV18
TGTGCCAGCTCACCCGACTTGGGTTTTGAAGCTTTCTTT
CASSPDLGFEAFF
>-|-|TRBJ1-5|TRBV19
TGTGCCAGTAGTATTTTCTATATCAATAGCAATCAGCCCCAGCATTTT
CASSIFYINSNQPQHF
>-|-|TRBJ2-2|TRBV29-1
TGCAGCGTACAACAGGGTGGGGGCACCGGGGAGCTGTTTTTT
CSVQQGGGTGELFF
>-|-|TRBJ2-6|TRBV11-2
TGTGCCAGCAGCTTAGATTGGAGGGGCTCTGGGGCCAACGTCCTGACTTTC
CASSLDWRGSGANVLTF
>TRBD2|-|TRBJ2-3|TRBV4-1
TGCGCCAGCAGCCAGCGTCTACTAGCGGGAGTGGTTGCCGATACGCAGTATTTT
CASSQRLLAGVVADTQYF
>-|-|TRBJ1-2|TRBV7-9
TGTGCCAGCAGCGCGATGGCGGCCCGTGGTGATGGCTACACCTTC
CASSAMAARGDGYTF
>-|once|TRBJ1-5|TRBV6-1
TGTGCCAGCAGTGAATCGGGTGCAAGTCAGCCCCAGCATTTT
CASSESGASQPQHF
>TRBD2|-|TRBJ2-7|TRBV4-1
TGCGCCAGCAGCCAAGGATACAGACTAGCGGGAGTAAACGAGCAGTACTTC
CASSQGYRLAGVNEQYF
>-|-|TRBJ1-2|TRBV6-2/TRBV6-3
TGTGCCAGCAGTCCAGGGGAGGGCCGGTACACCTTC
CASSPGEGRYTF
>-|-|TRBJ2-7|TRBV19
TGTGCCAGTAGCTACGACAGCACCTACGAGCAGTACTTC
CASSYDSTYEQYF
>TRBD2|-|TRBJ2-1|TRBV9
TGTGCCAGCAGCGAGTCCTCTAGCGGAGAGCAGTTCTTC
CASSESSSGEQFF
>-|-|TRBJ2-3|TRBV19
TGTGCCAGTAGAAGGTTAGCGGAAACTTCGCGGGATACGCAGTATTTT
CASRRLAETSRDTQYF
>TRBD2|-|TRBJ2-1|TRBV28
TGTGCCAGCAGTGGACTAGCGGGAGACTATGAGCAGTTCTTC
CASSGLAGDYEQFF
>-|-|TRBJ1-2|TRBV5-8
TGTGCCAGCAGCTTTCTTACAGAACCATATGGCTACACCTTC
CASSFLTEPYGYTF